Below, 10 T cell receptor beta chains from the same sample are listed, as sequenced in a study of OX40 agonist ivuxolimab in advanced cancers. The method was immunoSEQ multiplex PCR; TCRdb's version includes in-frame clones alone and lacks a portion of them. The sample lists approximately 40,000 clones; around 83% were seen once. The sequencing used CD4+ or CD8+ T cells sorted from blood, collected in a trial of the OX40 agonist ivuxolimab. The receptor set was obtained from an adult with an advanced solid tumor such as melanoma, head and neck, liver or kidney cancer.

V gene TRBV15 combines with J gene TRBJ2-3; 8 bases line up with TRBD2. Germline CDR1 and CDR2: LNHNV and YYDKDF (reference sequence). V was clipped by 0 bases and J by 4 bases; unmatched bases: 12. This CDR3 is 18 amino acids long. CDR3 sequence reads: CATSRDPVQRGIPDTQYF. In DNA, the CDR3 is TGTGCCACCAGCAGAGATCCTGTCCAGCGGGGGATTCCAGATACGCAGTATTTT.

The genes are TRBV27 and TRBJ1-1; D is unresolved. CDR3 length equals 17 residues. Trimming cost V 6 bases and J 0 bases, with 20 bases left between them. CDR1 and CDR2 (germline): MNHEY, SMNVEV (reference sequence). For the CDR3, the DNA is TGTGCCAGCAGCCCAGACTCCCCGGAAGAAATGAACACTGAAGCTTTCTTT. Protein sequence: CASSPDSPEEMNTEAFF.

The chain uses TRBV27 and TRBJ2-7, with 7 bases lining up with TRBD1. The CDR3 sequence is 16 residues long. Germline CDR1 and CDR2: MNHEY and SMNVEV (reference sequence). V was pared by 0 bases and J by 1 base, with 6 bases of the junction left unmatched. CDR3 nucleotide sequence: TGTGCCAGCAGTTTATCGAAAGGGGGCCCGTCCTACGAGCAGTACTTC. This encodes CASSLSKGGPSYEQYF.

V and J are TRBV11-3 and TRBJ1-6; D is unresolved. The CDR3 runs 15 residues. The V gene lost 2 bases and the J gene lost 5 bases, with 10 bases spanning the gap. CDR1 SGHNT and CDR2 YENEEA come from the germline V gene. Here the CDR3 reads CASSLRWGHNSPLHF. CDR3 nucleotides: TGTGCCAGCAGCTTAAGATGGGGTCATAATTCACCCCTCCACTTT.

This clone has just a few counts. The CDR3 DNA is TGTGCCAGCAGCCCCGGTTGGGGGACAGCGAACACTGAAGCTTTCTTT. This codes for CASSPGWGTANTEAFF. The V gene is TRBV7-8, the J gene TRBJ1-1; 7 bases agree with TRBD1. The CDR3 length is 16 residues. Germline CDR1 SGHVS, CDR2 FQNEAQ. Trimming removed 5 bases from V and 1 base from J; junction bases left unmatched: 10.

V is TRBV27 and J is TRBJ1-1; D is ambiguous. This CDR3 is built from 15 residues. V dropped 10 bases and J dropped 1 base, with 19 bases sitting between them. CDR1 MNHEY and CDR2 SMNVEV come from the germline V gene (reference sequence). The CDR3 region is CATKPPQRWNTEAFF. The CDR3 coding sequence is TGTGCCACCAAACCCCCCCAAAGGTGGAACACTGAAGCTTTCTTT.

CDR3 sequence reads: CASSLRDMGYGYTF. The CDR3 DNA follows: TGTGCCAGCAGCCTCAGGGATATGGGCTATGGCTACACCTTC. The chain uses TRBV7-6 and TRBJ1-2; D might be TRBD1 (5 bases). This CDR3 has 14 amino acids. Germline values: CDR1 SGHVS, CDR2 FNYEAQ. Trimming removed 5 bases from V and 4 bases from J, with 14 bases in between.

This clone was observed once. The rearrangement uses TRBV11-2 and TRBJ2-1; 9 bases fit TRBD2. V lost 2 bases to trimming and J lost 7 bases; unmatched junction nucleotides: 6. CDR3 length: 15 residues. The germline CDR1 and CDR2 sequences are SGHAT and FQNNGV. CDR3 in DNA: TGTGCCAGCAGCTTAATGGCGGGAGGGCCGAATGAGCAGTTCTTC. Protein sequence: CASSLMAGGPNEQFF.

This sequence joins TRBV4-2 and TRBJ1-1; D is unclear. V lost 4 bases and J 4 bases, leaving 10 bases between the germline ends. The CDR3 contains 13 residues. Germline values: CDR1 LGHNA, CDR2 YNFKEQ. The CDR3 DNA reads as TGTGCCAGCAGCCCCCGGGCCGGCACTGAAGCTTTCTTT. It is translated as CASSPRAGTEAFF.

V usage is TRBV27 and J usage is TRBJ2-7; D unclear. This CDR3 contains 13 residues. Germline V gene sequence: CDR1 MNHEY, CDR2 SMNVEV (reference sequence). V gave up 3 bases and J gave up 3 bases, with 9 bases separating them. The DNA of the CDR3 is TGTGCCAGCAGTTTTTCTCCGATCTACGAGCAGTACTTC. Amino acids: CASSFSPIYEQYF.